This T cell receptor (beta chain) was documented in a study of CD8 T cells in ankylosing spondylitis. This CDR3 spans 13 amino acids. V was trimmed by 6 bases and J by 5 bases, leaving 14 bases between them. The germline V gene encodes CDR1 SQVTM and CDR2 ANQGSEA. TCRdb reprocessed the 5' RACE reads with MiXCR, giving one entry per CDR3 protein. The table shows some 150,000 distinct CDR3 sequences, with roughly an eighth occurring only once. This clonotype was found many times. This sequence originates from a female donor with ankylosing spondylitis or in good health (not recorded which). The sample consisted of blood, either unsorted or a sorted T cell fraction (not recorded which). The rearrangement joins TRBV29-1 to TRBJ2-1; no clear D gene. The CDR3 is CSVGPPRNNEQFF. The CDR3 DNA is TGCAGCGTCGGACCCCCGAGAAACAATGAGCAGTTCTTC.